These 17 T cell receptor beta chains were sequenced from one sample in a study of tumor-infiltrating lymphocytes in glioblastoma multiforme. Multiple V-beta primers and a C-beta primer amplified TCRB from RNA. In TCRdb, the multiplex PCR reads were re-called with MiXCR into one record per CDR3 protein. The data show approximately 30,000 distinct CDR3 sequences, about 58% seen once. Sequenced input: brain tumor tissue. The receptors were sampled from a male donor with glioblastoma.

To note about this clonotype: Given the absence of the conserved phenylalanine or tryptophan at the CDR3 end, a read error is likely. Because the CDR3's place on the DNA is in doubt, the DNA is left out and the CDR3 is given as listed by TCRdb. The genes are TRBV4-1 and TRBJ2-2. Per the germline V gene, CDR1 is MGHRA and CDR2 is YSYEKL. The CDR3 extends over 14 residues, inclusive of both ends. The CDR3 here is CVSSQDDGSVELFY.

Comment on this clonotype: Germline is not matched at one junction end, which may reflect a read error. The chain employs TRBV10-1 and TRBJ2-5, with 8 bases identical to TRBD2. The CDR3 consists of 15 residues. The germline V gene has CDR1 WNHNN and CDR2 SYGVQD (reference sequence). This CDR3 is CASSDGAGAGETRYF. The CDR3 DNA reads TGCGCCAGCAGTGACGGGGCGGGAGCGGGAGAGACCCGGTACTTC.

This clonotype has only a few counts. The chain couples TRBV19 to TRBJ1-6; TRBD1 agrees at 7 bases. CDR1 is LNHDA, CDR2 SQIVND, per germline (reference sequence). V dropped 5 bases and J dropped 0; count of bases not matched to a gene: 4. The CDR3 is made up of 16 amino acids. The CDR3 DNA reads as TGTGCCAGTAGTGAAGGGGACAGCTCCTATAATTCACCCCTCCACTTT. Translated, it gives CASSEGDSSYNSPLHF.

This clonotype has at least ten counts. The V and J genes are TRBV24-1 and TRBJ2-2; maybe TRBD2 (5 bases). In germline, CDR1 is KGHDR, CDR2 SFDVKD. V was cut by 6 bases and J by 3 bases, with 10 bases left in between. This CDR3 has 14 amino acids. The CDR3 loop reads CATSYVGDTGELFF. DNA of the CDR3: TGTGCCACCAGTTATGTGGGAGACACCGGGGAGCTGTTTTTT.

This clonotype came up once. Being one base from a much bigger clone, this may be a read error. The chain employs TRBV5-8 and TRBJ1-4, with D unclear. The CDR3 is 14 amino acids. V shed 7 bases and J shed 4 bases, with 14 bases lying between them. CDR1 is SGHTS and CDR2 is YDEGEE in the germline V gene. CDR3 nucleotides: TGTGCCAGCGGGGTGGGAGCAATTAATGAAAAACTGTTTTTT. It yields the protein CASGVGAINEKLFF.

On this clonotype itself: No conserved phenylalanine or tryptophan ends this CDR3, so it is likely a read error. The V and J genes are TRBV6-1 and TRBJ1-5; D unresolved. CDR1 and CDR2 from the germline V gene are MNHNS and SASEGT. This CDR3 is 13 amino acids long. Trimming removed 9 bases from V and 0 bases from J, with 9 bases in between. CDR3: CASDHNSNQPQHV. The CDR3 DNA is TGTGCCAGTGACCATAATAGCAATCAGCCCCAGCATGTT.

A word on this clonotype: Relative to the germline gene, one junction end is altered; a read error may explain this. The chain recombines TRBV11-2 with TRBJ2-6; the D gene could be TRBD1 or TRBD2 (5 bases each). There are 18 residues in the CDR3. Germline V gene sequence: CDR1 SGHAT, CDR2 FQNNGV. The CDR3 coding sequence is TGTGCCAGCGGCCCCCATCAGGTTGGCTCATCCGGGGCCAACGTCCTGACGTTC. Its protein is CASGPHQVGSSGANVLTF. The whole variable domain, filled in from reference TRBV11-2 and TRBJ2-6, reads EAGVAQSPRYKIIEKRQSVAFWCNPISGHATLYWYQQILGQGPKLLIQFQNNGVVDDSQLPKDRFSAERLKGVDSTLKIQPAKLEDSAVYLCASGPHQVGSSGANVLTFGAGSRLTVL.

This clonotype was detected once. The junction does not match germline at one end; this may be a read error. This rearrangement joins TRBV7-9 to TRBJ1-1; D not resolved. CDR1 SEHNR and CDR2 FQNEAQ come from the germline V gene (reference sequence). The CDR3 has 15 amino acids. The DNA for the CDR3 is TGTGCCAGCAGCTTAGCCAGGCCCGTGAACACTGAAGCTTCCTTT. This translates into CASSLARPVNTEASF.

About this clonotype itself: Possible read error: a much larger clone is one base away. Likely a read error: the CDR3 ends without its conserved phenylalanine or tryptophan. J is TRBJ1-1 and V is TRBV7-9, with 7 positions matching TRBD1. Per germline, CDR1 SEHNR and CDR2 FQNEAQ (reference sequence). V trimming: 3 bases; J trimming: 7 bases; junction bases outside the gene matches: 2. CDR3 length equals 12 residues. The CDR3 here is CASSFGTDEAFL. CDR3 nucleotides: TGTGCCAGCAGCTTTGGGACAGATGAAGCTTTCCTT.

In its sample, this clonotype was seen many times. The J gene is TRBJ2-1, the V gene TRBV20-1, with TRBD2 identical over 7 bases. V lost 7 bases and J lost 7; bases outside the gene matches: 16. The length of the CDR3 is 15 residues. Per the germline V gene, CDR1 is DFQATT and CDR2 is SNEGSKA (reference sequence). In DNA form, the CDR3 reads TGCAGTGTCAAGGACGATCGGGACTATATGAATGAGCAGTTCTTC. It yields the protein CSVKDDRDYMNEQFF.

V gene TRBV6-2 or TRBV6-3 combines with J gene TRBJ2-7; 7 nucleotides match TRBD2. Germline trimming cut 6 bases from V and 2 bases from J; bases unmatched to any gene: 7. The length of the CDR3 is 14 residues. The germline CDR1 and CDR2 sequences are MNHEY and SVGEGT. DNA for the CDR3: TGTGCCAGCAGAACGGGAGCGGGAACCTACGAGCAGTACTTC. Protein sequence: CASRTGAGTYEQYF.

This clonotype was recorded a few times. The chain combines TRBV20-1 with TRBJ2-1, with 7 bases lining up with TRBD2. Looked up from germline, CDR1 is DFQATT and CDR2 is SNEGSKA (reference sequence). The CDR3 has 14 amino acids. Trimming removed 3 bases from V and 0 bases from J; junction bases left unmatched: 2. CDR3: CSARRESSYNEQFF. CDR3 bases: TGCAGTGCTAGGCGGGAGAGCTCCTACAATGAGCAGTTCTTC.

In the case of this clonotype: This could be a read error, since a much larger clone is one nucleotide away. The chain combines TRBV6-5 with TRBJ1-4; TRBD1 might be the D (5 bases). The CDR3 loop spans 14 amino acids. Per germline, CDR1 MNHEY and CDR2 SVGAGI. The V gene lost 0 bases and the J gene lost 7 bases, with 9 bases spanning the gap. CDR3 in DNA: TGTGCCAGCAGTTACTCCCAGGGTTGTGAAAAACTGTTTTTT. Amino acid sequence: CASSYSQGCEKLFF.

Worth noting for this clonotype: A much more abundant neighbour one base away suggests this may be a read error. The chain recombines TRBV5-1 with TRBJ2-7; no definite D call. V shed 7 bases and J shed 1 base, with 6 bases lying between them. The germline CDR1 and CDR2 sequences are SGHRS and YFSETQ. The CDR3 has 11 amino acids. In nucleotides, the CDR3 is TGCGCCAGCGGCTATTCCTACGAGCAGTACTTC. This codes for CASGYSYEQYF.

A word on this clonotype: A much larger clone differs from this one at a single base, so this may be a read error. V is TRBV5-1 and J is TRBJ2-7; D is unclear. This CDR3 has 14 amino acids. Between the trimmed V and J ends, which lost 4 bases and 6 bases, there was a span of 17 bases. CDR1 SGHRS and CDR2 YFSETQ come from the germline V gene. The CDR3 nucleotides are TGCGCCAGCAGCGCGCCCGACAAGGGAAGCGAGCAGTACTTC. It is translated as CASSAPDKGSEQYF.

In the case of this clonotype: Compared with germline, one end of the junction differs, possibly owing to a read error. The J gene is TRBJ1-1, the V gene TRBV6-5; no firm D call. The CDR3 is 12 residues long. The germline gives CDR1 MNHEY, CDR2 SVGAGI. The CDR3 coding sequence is TGTGCCAGCAATCTTATAAACACTGAAGCCTTCTTT. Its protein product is CASNLINTEAFF.

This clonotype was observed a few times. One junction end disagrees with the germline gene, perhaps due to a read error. In DNA, the CDR3 is TGTGCCAGCAGCTCCGGGGGGTCGAGCTCCTACAATGAGCAGTTCTTT. Amino acid sequence: CASSSGGSSSYNEQFF. The chain uses TRBV11-3 and TRBJ2-1, with TRBD2 matching 7 bases. CDR1 and CDR2 from the germline V gene are SGHNT and YENEEA. The CDR3 extends over 16 amino acids.